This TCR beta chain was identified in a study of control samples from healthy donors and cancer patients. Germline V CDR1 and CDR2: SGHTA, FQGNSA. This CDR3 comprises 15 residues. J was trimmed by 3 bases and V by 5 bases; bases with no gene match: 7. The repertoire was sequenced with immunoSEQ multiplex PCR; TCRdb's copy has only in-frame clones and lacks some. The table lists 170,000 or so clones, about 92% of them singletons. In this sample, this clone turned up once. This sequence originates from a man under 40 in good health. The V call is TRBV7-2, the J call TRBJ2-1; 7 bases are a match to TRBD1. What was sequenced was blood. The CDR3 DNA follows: TGTGCCAGCAGCCAAGACAGGGAGCTCTACAATGAGCAGTTCTTC. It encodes CASSQDRELYNEQFF.